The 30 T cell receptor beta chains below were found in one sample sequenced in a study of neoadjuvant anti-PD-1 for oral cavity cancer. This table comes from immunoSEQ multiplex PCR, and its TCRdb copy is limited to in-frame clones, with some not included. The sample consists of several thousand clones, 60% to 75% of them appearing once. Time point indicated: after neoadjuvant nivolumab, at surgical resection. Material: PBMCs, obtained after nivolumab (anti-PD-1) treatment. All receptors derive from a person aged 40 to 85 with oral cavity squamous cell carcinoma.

DNA of the CDR3: TGTGCCAGCAGCATGGGGCAGGGGGAGAGGTCCTATAATTCACCCCTCCACTTT. Translating it yields CASSMGQGERSYNSPLHF. This chain connects TRBV2 to TRBJ1-6; 7 bases line up with TRBD1. V lost 6 bases and J lost 1; bases outside the gene matches: 12. Germline V lookup: CDR1 SNHLY, CDR2 FYNNEI. This CDR3 contains 18 residues.

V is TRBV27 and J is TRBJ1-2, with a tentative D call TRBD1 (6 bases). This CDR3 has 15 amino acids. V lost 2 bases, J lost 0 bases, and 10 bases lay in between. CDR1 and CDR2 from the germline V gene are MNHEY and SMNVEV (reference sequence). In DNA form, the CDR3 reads TGTGCCAGCAGTTTAGATCCAGGGGCTAACTATGGCTACACCTTC. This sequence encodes CASSLDPGANYGYTF.

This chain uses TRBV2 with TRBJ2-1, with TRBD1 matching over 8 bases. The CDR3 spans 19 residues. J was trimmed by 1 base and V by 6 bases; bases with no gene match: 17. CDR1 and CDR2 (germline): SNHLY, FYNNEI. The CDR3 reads CASSYGVGQGRWSYNEQFF. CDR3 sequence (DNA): TGTGCCAGCAGCTACGGGGTAGGACAGGGTAGATGGTCCTACAATGAGCAGTTCTTC.

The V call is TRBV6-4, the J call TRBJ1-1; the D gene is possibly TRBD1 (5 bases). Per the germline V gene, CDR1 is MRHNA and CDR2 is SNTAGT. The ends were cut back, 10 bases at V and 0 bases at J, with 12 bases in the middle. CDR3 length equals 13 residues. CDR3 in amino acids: CATRAGLNTEAFF. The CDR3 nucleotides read TGTGCCACTAGAGCAGGGTTGAACACTGAAGCTTTCTTT.

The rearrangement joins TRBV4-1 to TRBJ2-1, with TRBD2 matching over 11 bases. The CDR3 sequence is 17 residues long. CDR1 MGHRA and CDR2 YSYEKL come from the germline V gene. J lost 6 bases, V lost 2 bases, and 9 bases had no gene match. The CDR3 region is CASSQRVSGGAANEQFF. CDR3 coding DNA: TGCGCCAGCAGCCAACGTGTTAGCGGGGGGGCGGCCAATGAGCAGTTCTTC.

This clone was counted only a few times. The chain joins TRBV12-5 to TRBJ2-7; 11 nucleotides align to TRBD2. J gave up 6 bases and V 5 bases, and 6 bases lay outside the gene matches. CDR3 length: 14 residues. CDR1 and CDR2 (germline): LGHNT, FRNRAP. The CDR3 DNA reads TGTGCTAGTGGTCCTCTAGCGGGGGGCGCCGAGCAGTACTTC. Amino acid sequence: CASGPLAGGAEQYF.

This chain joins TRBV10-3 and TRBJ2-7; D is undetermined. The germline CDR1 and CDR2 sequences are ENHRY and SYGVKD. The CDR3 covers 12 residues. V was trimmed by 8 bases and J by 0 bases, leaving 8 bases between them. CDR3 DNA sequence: TGTGCCATCGGTCCCAGCTCCTACGAGCAGTACTTC. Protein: CAIGPSSYEQYF.

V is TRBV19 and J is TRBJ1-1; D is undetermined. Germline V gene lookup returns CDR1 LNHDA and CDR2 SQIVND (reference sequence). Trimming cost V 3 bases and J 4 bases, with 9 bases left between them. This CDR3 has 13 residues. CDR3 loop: CASSIKRFTEAFF. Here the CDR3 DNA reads TGTGCCAGTAGTATTAAGAGATTCACTGAAGCTTTCTTT. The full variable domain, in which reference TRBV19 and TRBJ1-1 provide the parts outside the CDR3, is DGGITQSPKYLFRKEGQNVTLSCEQNLNHDAMYWYRQDPGQGLRLIYYSQIVNDFQKGDIAEGYSVSREKKESFPLTVTSAQKNPTAFYLCASSIKRFTEAFFGQGTRLTVV.

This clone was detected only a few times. In DNA form, the CDR3 reads TGTGCCAGTCGTTATGGGACTAGCGGACAAGAGACCCAGTACTTC. It specifies CASRYGTSGQETQYF. The V and J genes are TRBV19 and TRBJ2-5; 11 bases match TRBD2. This CDR3 is 15 amino acids long. V shed 8 bases and J 2 bases; nucleotides not matched to a gene: 7. Germline-derived CDR1 and CDR2 are LNHDA and SQIVND (reference sequence). The complete variable domain, with remaining parts taken from reference TRBV19 and TRBJ2-5, reads DGGITQSPKYLFRKEGQNVTLSCEQNLNHDAMYWYRQDPGQGLRLIYYSQIVNDFQKGDIAEGYSVSREKKESFPLTVTSAQKNPTAFYLCASRYGTSGQETQYFGPGTRLLVL.

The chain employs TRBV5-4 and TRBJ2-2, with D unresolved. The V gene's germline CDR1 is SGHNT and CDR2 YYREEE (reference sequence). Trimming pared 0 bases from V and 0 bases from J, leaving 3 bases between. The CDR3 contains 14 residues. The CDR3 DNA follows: TGTGCCAGCAGCTTGGACCCGAACACCGGGGAGCTGTTTTTT. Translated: CASSLDPNTGELFF.

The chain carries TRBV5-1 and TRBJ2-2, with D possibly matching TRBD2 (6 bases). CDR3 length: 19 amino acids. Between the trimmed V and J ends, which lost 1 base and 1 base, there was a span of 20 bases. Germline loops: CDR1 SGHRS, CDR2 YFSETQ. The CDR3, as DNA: TGCGCCAGCAGCTTGAGGGAGGAGGAGGTGAACTTGAACACCGGGGAGCTGTTTTTT. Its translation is CASSLREEEVNLNTGELFF.

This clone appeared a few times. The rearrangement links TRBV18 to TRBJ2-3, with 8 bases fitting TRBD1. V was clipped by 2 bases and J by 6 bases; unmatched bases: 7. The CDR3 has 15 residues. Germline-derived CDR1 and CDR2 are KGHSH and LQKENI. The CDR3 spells CASSPERTGRDTQYF. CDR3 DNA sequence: TGTGCCAGCTCACCAGAGAGGACAGGGAGGGATACGCAGTATTTT. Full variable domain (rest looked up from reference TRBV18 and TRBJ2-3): NAGVMQNPRHLVRRRGQEARLRCSPMKGHSHVYWYRQLPEEGLKFMVYLQKENIIDESGMPKERFSAEFPKEGPSILRIQQVVRGDSAAYFCASSPERTGRDTQYFGPGTRLTVL.

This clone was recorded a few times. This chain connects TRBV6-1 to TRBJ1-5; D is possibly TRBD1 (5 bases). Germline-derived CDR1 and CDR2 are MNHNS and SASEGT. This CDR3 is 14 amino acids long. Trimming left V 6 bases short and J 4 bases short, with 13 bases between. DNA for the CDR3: TGTGCCAGCAGAGAGGGACCCCTTAATCAGCCCCAGCATTTT. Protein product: CASREGPLNQPQHF.

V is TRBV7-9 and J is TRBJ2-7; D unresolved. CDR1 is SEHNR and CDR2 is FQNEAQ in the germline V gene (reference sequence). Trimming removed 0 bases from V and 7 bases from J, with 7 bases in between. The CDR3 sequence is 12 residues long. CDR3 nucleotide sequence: TGTGCCAGCAGCTTAGCTGGGTTAGAGCAGTACTTC. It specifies CASSLAGLEQYF. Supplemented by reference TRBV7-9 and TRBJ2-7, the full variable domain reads DTGVSQNPRHKITKRGQNVTFRCDPISEHNRLYWYRQTLGQGPEFLTYFQNEAQLEKSRLLSDRFSAERPKGSFSTLEIQRTEQGDSAMYLCASSLAGLEQYFGPGTRLTVT.

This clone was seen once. The CDR3 here is CASSRNYEQYF. The CDR3 nucleotides read TGTGCCAGCAGTCGGAACTACGAGCAGTACTTC. V usage is TRBV6-6 and J usage is TRBJ2-7; D not certain. The ends were cut back, 5 bases at V and 3 bases at J, with 5 bases in the middle. Per the germline V gene, CDR1 is MNHNY and CDR2 is SVGAGI (reference sequence). There are 11 residues in the CDR3.

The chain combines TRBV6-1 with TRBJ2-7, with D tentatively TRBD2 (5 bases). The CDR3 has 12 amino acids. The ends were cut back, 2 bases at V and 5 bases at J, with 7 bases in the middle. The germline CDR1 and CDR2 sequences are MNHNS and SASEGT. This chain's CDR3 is CASSESGNEQYF. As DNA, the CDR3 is TGTGCCAGCAGTGAATCGGGAAACGAGCAGTACTTC.

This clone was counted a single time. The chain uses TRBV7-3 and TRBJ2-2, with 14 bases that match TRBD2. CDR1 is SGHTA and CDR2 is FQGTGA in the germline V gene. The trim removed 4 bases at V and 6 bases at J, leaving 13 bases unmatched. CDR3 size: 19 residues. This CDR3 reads CASSSRGLAGAGQPGELFF. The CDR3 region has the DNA TGTGCCAGCAGCTCCCGGGGACTAGCGGGAGCGGGCCAACCCGGGGAGCTGTTTTTT.

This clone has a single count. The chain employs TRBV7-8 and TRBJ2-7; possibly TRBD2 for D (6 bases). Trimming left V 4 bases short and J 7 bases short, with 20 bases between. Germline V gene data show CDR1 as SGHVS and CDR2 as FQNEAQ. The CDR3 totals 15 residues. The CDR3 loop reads CASSYAGLSSREQYF. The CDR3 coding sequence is TGTGCCAGCAGCTACGCGGGACTCTCATCGAGGGAGCAGTACTTC. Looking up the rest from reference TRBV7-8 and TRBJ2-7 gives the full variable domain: GAGVSQSPRYKVAKRGQDVALRCDPISGHVSLFWYQQALGQGPEFLTYFQNEAQLDKSGLPSDRFFAERPEGSVSTLKIQRTQQEDSAVYLCASSYAGLSSREQYFGPGTRLTVT.

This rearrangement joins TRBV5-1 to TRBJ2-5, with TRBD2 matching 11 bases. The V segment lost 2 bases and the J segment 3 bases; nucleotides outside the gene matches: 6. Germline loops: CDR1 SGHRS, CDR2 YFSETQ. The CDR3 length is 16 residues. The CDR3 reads CASSLTSGRGEETQYF. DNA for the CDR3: TGCGCCAGCAGCTTAACTAGCGGGAGAGGGGAAGAGACCCAGTACTTC.

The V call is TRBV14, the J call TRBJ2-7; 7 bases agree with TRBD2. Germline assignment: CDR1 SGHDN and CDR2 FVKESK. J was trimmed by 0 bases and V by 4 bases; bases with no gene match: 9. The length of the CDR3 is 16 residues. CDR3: CASSLGGAGSSYEQYF. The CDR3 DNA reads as TGTGCCAGCAGCCTGGGTGGAGCGGGGAGCTCCTACGAGCAGTACTTC.

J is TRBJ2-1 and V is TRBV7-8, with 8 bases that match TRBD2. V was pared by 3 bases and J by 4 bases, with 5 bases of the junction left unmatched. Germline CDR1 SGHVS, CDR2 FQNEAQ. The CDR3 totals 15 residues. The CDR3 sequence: CASSLGAGVYNEQFF. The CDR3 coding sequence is TGTGCCAGCAGCTTGGGAGCGGGAGTGTACAATGAGCAGTTCTTC. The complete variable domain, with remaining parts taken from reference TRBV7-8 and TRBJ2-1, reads GAGVSQSPRYKVAKRGQDVALRCDPISGHVSLFWYQQALGQGPEFLTYFQNEAQLDKSGLPSDRFFAERPEGSVSTLKIQRTQQEDSAVYLCASSLGAGVYNEQFFGPGTRLTVL.

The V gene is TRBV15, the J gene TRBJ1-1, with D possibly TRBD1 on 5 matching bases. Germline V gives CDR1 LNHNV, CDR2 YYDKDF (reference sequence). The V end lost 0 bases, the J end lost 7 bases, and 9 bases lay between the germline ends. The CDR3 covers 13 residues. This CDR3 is CATSRDWGGEAFF. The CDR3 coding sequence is TGTGCCACCAGCAGAGATTGGGGCGGTGAAGCTTTCTTT. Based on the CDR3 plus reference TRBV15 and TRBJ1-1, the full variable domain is DAMVIQNPRYQVTQFGKPVTLSCSQTLNHNVMYWYQQKSSQAPKLLFHYYDKDFNNEADTPDNFQSRRPNTSFCFLDIRSPGLGDTAMYLCATSRDWGGEAFFGQGTRLTVV.

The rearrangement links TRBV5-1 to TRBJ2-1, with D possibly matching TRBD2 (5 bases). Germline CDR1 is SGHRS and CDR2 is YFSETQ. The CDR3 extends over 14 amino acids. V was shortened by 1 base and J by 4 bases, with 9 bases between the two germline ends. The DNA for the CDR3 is TGCGCCAGCAGCTTGAACGAGCGGTACAATGAGCAGTTCTTC. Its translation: CASSLNERYNEQFF.

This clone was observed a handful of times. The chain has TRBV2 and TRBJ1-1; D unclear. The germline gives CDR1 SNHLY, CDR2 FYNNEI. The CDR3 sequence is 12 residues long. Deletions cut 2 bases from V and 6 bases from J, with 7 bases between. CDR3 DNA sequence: TGTGCCAGCAGTGAAATCCGGCCTGAAGCTTTCTTT. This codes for CASSEIRPEAFF.

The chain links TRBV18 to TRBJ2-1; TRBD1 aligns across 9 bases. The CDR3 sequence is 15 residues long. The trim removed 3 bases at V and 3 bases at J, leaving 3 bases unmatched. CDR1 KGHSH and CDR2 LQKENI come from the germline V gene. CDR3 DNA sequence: TGTGCCAGCTCACCGGGACAGGGACGCTACAATGAGCAGTTCTTC. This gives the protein CASSPGQGRYNEQFF.

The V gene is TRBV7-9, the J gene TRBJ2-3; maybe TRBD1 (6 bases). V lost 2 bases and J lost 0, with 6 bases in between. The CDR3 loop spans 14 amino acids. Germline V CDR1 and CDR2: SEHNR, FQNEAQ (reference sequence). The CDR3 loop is CASSLRGSTDTQYF. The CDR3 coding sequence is TGTGCCAGCAGCTTAAGGGGGAGCACAGATACGCAGTATTTT.

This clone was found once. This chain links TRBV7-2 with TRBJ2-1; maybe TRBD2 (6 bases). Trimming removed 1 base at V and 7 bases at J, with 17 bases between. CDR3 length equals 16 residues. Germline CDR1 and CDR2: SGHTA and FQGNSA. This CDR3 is CASSLEPGDGLNEQFF. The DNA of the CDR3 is TGTGCCAGCAGCTTAGAGCCTGGAGATGGACTAAATGAGCAGTTCTTC.

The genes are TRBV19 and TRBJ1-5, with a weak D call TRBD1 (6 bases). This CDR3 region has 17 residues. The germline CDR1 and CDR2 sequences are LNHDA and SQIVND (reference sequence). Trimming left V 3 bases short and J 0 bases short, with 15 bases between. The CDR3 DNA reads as TGTGCCAGTAGTATGGGTATTGGGGGCGGTAGCAATCAGCCCCAGCATTTT. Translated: CASSMGIGGGSNQPQHF.

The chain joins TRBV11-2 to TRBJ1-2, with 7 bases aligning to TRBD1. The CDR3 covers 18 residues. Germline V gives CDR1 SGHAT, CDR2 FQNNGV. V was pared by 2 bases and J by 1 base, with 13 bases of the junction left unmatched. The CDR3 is CASSLFGPGTEVNYGYTF. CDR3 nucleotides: TGTGCCAGCAGCTTATTCGGTCCCGGGACAGAAGTTAACTATGGCTACACCTTC.

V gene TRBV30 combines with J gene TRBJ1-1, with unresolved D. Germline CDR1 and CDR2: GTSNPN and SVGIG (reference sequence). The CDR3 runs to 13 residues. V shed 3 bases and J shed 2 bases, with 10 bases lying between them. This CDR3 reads CAWRKDFNTEAFF. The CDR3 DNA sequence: TGTGCCTGGAGGAAGGACTTCAACACTGAAGCTTTCTTT. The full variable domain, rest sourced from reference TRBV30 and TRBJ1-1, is SQTIHQWPATLVQPVGSPLSLECTVEGTSNPNLYWYRQAAGRGLQLLFYSVGIGQISSEVPQNLSASRPQDRQFILSSKKLLLSDSGFYLCAWRKDFNTEAFFGQGTRLTVV.